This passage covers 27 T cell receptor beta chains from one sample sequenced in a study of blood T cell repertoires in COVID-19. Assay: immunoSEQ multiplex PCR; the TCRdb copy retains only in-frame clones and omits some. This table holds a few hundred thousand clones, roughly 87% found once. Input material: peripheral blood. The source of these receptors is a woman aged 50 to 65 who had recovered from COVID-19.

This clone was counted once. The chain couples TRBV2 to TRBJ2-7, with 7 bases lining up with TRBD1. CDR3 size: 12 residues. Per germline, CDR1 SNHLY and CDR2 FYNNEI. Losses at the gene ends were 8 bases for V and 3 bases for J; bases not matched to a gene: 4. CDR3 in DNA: TGTGCCAGCGGGGGACAGTTCTACGAGCAGTACTTC. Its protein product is CASGGQFYEQYF.

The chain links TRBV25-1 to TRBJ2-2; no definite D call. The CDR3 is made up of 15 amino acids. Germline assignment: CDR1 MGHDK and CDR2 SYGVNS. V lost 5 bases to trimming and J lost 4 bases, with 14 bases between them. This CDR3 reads CASSSIGSPTGELFF. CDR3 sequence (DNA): TGTGCCAGCAGTTCAATCGGTAGCCCCACCGGGGAGCTGTTTTTT. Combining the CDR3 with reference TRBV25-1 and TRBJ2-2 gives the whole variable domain EADIYQTPRYLVIGTGKKITLECSQTMGHDKMYWYQQDPGMELHLIHYSYGVNSTEKGDLSSESTVSRIRTEHFPLTLESARPSHTSQYLCASSSIGSPTGELFFGEGSRLTVL.

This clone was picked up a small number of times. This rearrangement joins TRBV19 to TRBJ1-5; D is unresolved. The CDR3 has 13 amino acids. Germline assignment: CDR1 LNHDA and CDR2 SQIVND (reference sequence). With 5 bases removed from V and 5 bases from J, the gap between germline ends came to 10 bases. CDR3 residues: CASSLVFYQPQHF. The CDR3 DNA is TGTGCCAGTAGTCTCGTCTTCTATCAGCCCCAGCATTTT.

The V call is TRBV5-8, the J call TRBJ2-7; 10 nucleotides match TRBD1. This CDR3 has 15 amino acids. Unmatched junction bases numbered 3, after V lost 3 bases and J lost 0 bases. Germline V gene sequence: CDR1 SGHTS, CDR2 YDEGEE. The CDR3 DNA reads TGTGCCAGCAGCTGGGGACAGGGGCCCTCCTACGAGCAGTACTTC. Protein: CASSWGQGPSYEQYF.

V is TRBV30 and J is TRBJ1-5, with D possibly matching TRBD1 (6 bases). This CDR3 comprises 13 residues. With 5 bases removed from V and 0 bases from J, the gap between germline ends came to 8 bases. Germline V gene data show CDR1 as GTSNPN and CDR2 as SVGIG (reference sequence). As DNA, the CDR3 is TGTGCCTGGTCGACAGGTAGCAATCAGCCCCAGCATTTT. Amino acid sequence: CAWSTGSNQPQHF.

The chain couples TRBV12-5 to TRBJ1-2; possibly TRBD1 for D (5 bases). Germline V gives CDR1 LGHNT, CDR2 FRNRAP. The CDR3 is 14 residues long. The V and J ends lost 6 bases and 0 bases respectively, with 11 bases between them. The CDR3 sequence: CASGRTSSNYGYTF. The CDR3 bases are TGTGCTAGTGGAAGGACATCTTCTAACTATGGCTACACCTTC.

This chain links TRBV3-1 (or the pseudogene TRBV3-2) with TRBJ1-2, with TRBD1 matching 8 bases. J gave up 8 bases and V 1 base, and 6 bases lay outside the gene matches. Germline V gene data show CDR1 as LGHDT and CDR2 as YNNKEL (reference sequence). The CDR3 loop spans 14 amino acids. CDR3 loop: CASSQVWQGAGYTF. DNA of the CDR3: TGTGCCAGCAGCCAAGTATGGCAGGGGGCGGGCTACACCTTC.

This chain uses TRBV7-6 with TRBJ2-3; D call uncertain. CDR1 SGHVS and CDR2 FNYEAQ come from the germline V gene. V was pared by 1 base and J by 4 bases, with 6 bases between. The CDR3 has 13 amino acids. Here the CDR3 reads CASSLVLSDTQYF. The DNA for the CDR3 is TGTGCCAGCAGCTTAGTTCTCTCAGATACGCAGTATTTT.

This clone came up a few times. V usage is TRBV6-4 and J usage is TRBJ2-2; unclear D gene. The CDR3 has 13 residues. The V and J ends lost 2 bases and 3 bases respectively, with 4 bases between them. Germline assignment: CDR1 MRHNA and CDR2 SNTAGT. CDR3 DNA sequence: TGTGCCAGCAGTGACCGGGACACCGGGGAGCTGTTTTTT. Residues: CASSDRDTGELFF.

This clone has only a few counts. The DNA of the CDR3 is TGTGCCAGCAGCCAAGATGGCCCTAGGGCGGGTGGCACCGGGGAGCTGTTTTTT. Translation gives CASSQDGPRAGGTGELFF. This chain joins TRBV14 and TRBJ2-2; a possible D gene is TRBD2 (5 bases). The CDR3 covers 18 residues. The V end lost 0 bases, the J end lost 4 bases, and 18 bases lay between the germline ends. The V gene's germline CDR1 is SGHDN and CDR2 FVKESK.

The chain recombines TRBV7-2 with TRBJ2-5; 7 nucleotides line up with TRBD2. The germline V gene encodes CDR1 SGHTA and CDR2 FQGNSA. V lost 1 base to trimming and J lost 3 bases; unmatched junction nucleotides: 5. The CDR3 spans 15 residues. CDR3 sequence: CASSLGGLPEETQYF. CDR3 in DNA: TGTGCCAGCAGCTTAGGGGGACTACCCGAAGAGACCCAGTACTTC.

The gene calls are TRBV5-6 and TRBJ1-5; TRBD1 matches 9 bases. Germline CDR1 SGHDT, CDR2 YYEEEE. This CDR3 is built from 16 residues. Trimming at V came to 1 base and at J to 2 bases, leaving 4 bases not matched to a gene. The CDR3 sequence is CASSLNRGQGNQPQHF. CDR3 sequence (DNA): TGTGCCAGCAGCTTGAACAGGGGGCAGGGCAATCAGCCCCAGCATTTT.

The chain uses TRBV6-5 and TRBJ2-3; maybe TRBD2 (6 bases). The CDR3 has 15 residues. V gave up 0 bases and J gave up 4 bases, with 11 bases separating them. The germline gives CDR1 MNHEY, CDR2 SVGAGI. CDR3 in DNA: TGTGCCAGCAGTTACTCGCGGGGAGGCTCAGATACGCAGTATTTT. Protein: CASSYSRGGSDTQYF.

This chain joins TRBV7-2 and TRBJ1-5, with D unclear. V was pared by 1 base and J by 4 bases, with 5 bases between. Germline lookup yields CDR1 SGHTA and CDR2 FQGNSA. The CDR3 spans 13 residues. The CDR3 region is CASSLVLNQPQHF. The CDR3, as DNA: TGTGCCAGCAGCTTAGTATTAAATCAGCCCCAGCATTTT.

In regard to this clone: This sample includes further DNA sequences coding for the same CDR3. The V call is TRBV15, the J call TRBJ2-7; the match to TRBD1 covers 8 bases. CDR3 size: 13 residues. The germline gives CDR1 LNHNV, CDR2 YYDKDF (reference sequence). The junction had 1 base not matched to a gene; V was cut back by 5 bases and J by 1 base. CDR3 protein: CATSRDRSYEQYF. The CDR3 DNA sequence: TGTGCCACCAGCCGGGACAGGTCCTACGAGCAGTACTTC.

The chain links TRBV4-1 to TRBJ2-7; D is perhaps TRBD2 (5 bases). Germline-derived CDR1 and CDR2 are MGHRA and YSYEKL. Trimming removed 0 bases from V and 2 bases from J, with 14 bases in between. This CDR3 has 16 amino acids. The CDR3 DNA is TGCGCCAGCAGCCAAGAGACCGGGAACCCAGCCTACGAGCAGTACTTC. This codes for CASSQETGNPAYEQYF.

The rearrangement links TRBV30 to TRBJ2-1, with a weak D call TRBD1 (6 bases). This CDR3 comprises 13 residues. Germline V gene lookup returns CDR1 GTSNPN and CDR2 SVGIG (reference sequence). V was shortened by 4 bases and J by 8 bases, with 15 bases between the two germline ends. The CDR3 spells CAWTVVGAHEQFF. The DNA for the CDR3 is TGTGCCTGGACCGTAGTGGGGGCCCATGAGCAGTTCTTC.

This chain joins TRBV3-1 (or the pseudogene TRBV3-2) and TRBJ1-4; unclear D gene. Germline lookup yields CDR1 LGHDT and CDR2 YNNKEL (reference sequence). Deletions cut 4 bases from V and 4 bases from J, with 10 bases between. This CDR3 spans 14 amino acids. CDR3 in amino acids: CASSRRVFNEKLFF. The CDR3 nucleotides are TGTGCCAGCAGCCGACGGGTCTTTAATGAAAAACTGTTTTTT.

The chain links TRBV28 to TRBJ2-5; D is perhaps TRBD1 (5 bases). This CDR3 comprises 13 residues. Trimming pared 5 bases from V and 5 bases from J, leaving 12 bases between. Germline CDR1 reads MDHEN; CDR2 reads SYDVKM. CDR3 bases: TGTGCCAGCAGTCCCCCAGGGCGTGAGACCCAGTACTTC. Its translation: CASSPPGRETQYF.

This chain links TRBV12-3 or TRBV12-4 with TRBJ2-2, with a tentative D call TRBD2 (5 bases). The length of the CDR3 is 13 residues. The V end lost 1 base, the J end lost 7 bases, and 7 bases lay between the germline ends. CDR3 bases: TGTGCCAGCAGTTTAGGGACTTTCGGGGAGCTGTTTTTT. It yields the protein CASSLGTFGELFF.

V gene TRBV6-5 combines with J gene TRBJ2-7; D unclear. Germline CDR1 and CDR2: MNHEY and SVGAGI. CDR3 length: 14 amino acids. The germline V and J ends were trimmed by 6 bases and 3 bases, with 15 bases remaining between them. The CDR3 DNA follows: TGTGCCAGCAGCGCCACCTTCATGAGCTACGAGCAGTACTTC. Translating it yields CASSATFMSYEQYF.

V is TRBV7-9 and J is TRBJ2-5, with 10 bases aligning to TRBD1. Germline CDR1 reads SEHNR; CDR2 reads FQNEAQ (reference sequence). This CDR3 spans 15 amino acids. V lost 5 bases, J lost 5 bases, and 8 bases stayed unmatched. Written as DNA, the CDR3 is TGTGCCAGCAGCCCCCCCGACAGGGGGCGGGAGACCCAGTACTTC. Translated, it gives CASSPPDRGRETQYF.

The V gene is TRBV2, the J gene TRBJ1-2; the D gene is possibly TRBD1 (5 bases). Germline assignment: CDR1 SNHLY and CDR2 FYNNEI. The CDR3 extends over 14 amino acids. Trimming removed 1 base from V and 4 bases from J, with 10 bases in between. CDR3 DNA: TGTGCCAGCAGTGAAGACAGGCAGGCCTATGGCTACACCTTC. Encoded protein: CASSEDRQAYGYTF.

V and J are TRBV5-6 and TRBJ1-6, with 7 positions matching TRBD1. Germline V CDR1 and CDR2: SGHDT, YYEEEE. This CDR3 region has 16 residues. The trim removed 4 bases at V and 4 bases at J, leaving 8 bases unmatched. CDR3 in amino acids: CASSATGWEYNSPLHF. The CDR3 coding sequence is TGTGCCAGCAGCGCGACAGGGTGGGAGTATAATTCACCCCTCCACTTT. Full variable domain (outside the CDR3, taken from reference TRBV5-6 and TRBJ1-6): DAGVTQSPTHLIKTRGQQVTLRCSPKSGHDTVSWYQQALGQGPQFIFQYYEEEERQRGNFPDRFSGHQFPNYSSELNVNALLLGDSALYLCASSATGWEYNSPLHFGNGTRLTVT.

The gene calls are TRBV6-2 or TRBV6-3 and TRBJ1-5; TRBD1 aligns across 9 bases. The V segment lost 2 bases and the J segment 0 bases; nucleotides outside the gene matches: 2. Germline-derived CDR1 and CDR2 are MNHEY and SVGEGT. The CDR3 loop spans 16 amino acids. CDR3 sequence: CASSYRTGVSNQPQHF. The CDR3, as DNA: TGTGCCAGCAGTTACAGGACAGGGGTTAGCAATCAGCCCCAGCATTTT.

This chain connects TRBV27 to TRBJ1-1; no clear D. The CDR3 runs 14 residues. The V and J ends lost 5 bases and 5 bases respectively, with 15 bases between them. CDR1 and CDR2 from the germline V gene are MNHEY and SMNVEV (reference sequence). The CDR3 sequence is CASSPRAGGTEAFF. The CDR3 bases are TGTGCCAGCAGTCCTCGAGCGGGAGGGACTGAAGCTTTCTTT.

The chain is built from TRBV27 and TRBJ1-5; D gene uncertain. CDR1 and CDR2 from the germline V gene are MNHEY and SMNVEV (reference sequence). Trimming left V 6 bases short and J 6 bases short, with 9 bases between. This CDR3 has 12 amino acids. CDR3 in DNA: TGTGCCAGCAGGATTTCCAGTCAGCCCCAGCATTTT. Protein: CASRISSQPQHF.